Ten or more counts support the clone carrying this T cell receptor beta chain. What it binds is not known. The sample comes from a study of CD8 T cells in ankylosing spondylitis. Study-wide results and limits: Clones linked to the disease showed a CD8+ phenotype. They occurred at relatively low frequencies in peripheral blood.

Molecular-barcoded quantitative 5'-RACE produced these TCR beta libraries. TCRdb processed the 5' RACE reads anew with MiXCR; each CDR3 protein has one entry. Among 150,000 to 200,000 distinct CDR3 sequences, around a tenth were seen once, and the ten largest hold about 15%. The V and J ends lost 3 bases and 1 base respectively, with 8 bases between them. From germline, CDR1 is LNHNV and CDR2 YYDKDF (reference sequence). This CDR3 contains 14 residues. The V gene is TRBV15, the J gene TRBJ2-3; the D is unclear. The source is a female donor with ankylosing spondylitis or in good health (not recorded which). The sample comprised blood, either unsorted or a sorted T cell fraction (not recorded which). DNA for the CDR3: TGTGCCACCAGCAGGACTCTACGCACAGATACGCAGTATTTT. Its protein is CATSRTLRTDTQYF.